This T cell receptor (beta chain) was found in a study of graft-versus-host responses after intestinal transplantation. Data came from immunoSEQ multiplex PCR; TCRdb stores just in-frame clones and leaves some out. Counted here are some 100,000 clones, about 88% occurring once; the ten biggest clones make up around 0.95%. Germline V gene lookup returns CDR1 SGHRS and CDR2 YFSETQ. Trimming pared 0 bases from V and 8 bases from J, leaving 13 bases between. The CDR3 contains 14 residues. Comment on this clone: The antigen remains unidentified.

The receptor comes from a human donor who was the organ donor for an intestinal transplant. This rearrangement joins TRBV5-1 to TRBJ2-3, with TRBD1 as a possible D gene (5 bases). Sequencing was performed on unstimulated CD4+ T cells sorted from spleen or lymph node cells, taken before transplant. The CDR3 region is CASSLGSNQGTQYF. CDR3 coding DNA: TGCGCCAGCAGCTTGGGGTCTAACCAGGGTACGCAGTATTTT.